One and the same sample provided the 3 T cell receptor beta chains below, sequenced in a study of T cell responses to AZD1222 COVID-19 vaccine. Using immunoSEQ multiplex PCR, the repertoire was profiled, and TCRdb retains in-frame clones only, with some absent. The table records tens of thousands of clones, around nine tenths of them present only once. Sample: peripheral blood, taken 28 days after the second AZD1222 dose. The receptors shown here come from an adult who received the AZD1222 COVID-19 vaccine.

This clone has just a few counts. The chain recombines TRBV5-1 with TRBJ2-7; 7 nucleotides agree with TRBD1. This CDR3 spans 15 amino acids. The ends lost 0 bases at V and 1 base at J; junction bases unmatched: 4. Germline CDR1 is SGHRS and CDR2 is YFSETQ. This chain's CDR3 is CASSLAPGQSYEQYF. Written as DNA, the CDR3 is TGCGCCAGCAGCTTGGCCCCGGGACAGTCCTACGAGCAGTACTTC.

This sequence joins TRBV27 and TRBJ1-1, with unresolved D. Trimming removed 6 bases at V and 0 bases at J, with 11 bases between. CDR3 length: 14 residues. The germline V gene encodes CDR1 MNHEY and CDR2 SMNVEV (reference sequence). The CDR3 reads CASSVTLMNTEAFF. CDR3 bases: TGTGCCAGCAGCGTGACGCTAATGAACACTGAAGCTTTCTTT.

The rearrangement links TRBV28 to TRBJ1-1; a possible D gene is TRBD1 (6 bases). Germline V CDR1 and CDR2: MDHEN, SYDVKM. Trimming stripped 8 bases from V and 4 bases from J, with 17 bases between. CDR3 length: 14 residues. As DNA, the CDR3 is TGTGCCAGCGGGACCTCAGGGGTTTTCACTGAAGCTTTCTTT. Translating gives CASGTSGVFTEAFF.